This TCR beta chain was recorded in a study of regulatory T cells in long-lasting Graves disease. The time point: newly diagnosed GD, antithyroid drugs for less than 3 months. Researchers made the TCR library from RNA that was extracted from PBMCs. Arm-PCR of CDR3 regions with iRepertoire HTBI primers generated TCR beta libraries. A single record per CDR3 protein comes from TCRdb applying MiXCR to the multiplex PCR reads. The sample records 350,000 to 400,000 distinct CDR3 sequences, roughly 16% being singletons. The V end lost 2 bases, the J end lost 10 bases, and 20 bases lay between the germline ends. CDR1 and CDR2 from the germline V gene are SGHAT and FQNNGV. The CDR3 sequence is 15 residues long. This clonotype was seen more than once but under ten times. No antigen is known for it. Study observations and caveats: Peripheral blood alone, not thyroid tissue, underwent study.

Separately, the same data were catalogued under a study of T cells in Graves' hyperthyroidism and ophthalmopathy. Per that paper: Uncontrolled infection, other autoimmune disease, pregnancy or lactation led to exclusion.

The TCR was taken from a woman between 18 and 29 years old with Graves disease. The sample here was peripheral blood mononuclear cells (PBMCs), taken at new diagnosis, from a patient treated with antithyroid drugs. The chain uses TRBV11-2 and TRBJ1-1; unclear D gene. This CDR3 is CASSLLGRTTGSAFF. The CDR3 bases are TGTGCCAGCAGCTTATTGGGCAGGACCACCGGATCAGCTTTCTTT.